The clone carrying this TCR beta chain was seen a handful of times. Its antigen is undetermined. To make TCR beta libraries, researchers used iRepertoire HTBI primers and Arm-PCR of CDR3 regions. Via MiXCR, TCRdb re-called the multiplex PCR reads, giving one row per CDR3 protein. The table has over 450,000 distinct CDR3 sequences, 9.5% to 15% seen once; the top ten hold roughly 9.3%. This record belongs to a study of regulatory T cells in long-lasting Graves disease. Broader study findings: With a small sample size, accuracy may have been reduced.

The V gene lost 6 bases and the J gene lost 3 bases, with 8 bases spanning the gap. The CDR3 consists of 12 residues. CDR1 MDHEN and CDR2 SYDVKM come from the germline V gene. Time point of the sample: newly diagnosed GD, antithyroid drugs for less than 3 months. Extracted RNA from PBMCs served as the source of the TCR library. EDTA tubes collected approximately 10 milliliters of peripheral blood. This sample was shared with a second study, whose subject was T cells in Graves' hyperthyroidism and ophthalmopathy. From that second work: Most thyroid clonotypes with frequency above 0.001 were detected in blood.

The V call is TRBV28, the J call TRBJ1-1; no clear D. This TCR was recovered from a woman aged 25 to 39 with Graves disease. The specimen was peripheral blood mononuclear cells (PBMCs), collected at new diagnosis, from a patient treated with antithyroid drugs. The CDR3 DNA reads TGTGCCAGCAGCGACGGTTACACTGAAGCTTTCTTT. Translating gives CASSDGYTEAFF.